The T cell receptor beta chain described here comes from a study of graft-versus-host responses after intestinal transplantation. Study-wide results and limits: GvH clones were found in recipient marrow; some appeared first in ileum or blood. With peak circulating GvH clone levels came an association with early post-transplant HvG declines.

To note about this clone: Its antigen remains unidentified.

The germline V gene encodes CDR1 SGDLS and CDR2 YYNGEE. Between the trimmed V and J ends, which lost 3 bases and 8 bases, there was a span of 17 bases. This CDR3 comprises 14 residues. Sequenced by immunoSEQ multiplex PCR; TCRdb stores in-frame clones only, minus some. The sample carries 80,000 to 100,000 clones, about nine tenths recorded once. This clonotype originated in a human donor who was the organ donor for an intestinal transplant. The chain carries TRBV9 and TRBJ1-2; D may be TRBD1 (5 bases). The material sequenced was unstimulated CD4+ T cells sorted from spleen or lymph node cells, taken before transplant. The CDR3 coding sequence is TGTGCCAGCAGCGCCGCCGCGGGGCCACTGGGCTACACCTTC. Its protein is CASSAAAGPLGYTF.